The 5 T cell receptor beta chains presented below share a single source sample, sequenced in a study of blood T cells in healthy people across ages. A second PCR, run for about 6 to 12 cycles, used a sample-barcoded 5' primer plus a J-beta primer mix. One entry per CDR3 protein, called by TCRdb with MiXCR from the 5' RACE reads. The sample includes roughly 800,000 distinct CDR3 sequences, around 25% of them seen just once. The sample was also linked to a second study, of T cells of mothers and their children.

Sequencing was carried out using blood. The receptors originated from a boy aged 5-17 years in good health.

The chain employs TRBV20-1 and TRBJ2-1; 8 bases fit TRBD2. The DNA end lines up better with TRBJ2-7; the J call may be wrong. CDR1 and CDR2 (germline): DFQATT, SNEGSKA (reference sequence). There are 16 residues in the CDR3. The CDR3 DNA follows: TGCAGTGCGGCGGAGCGGGGGAGTACCCTCTCCTACGAGCAGTACTTC. Protein product: CSAAERGSTLSYEQYF.

The J gene is TRBJ2-2, the V gene TRBV5-1, with no clear D. This CDR3 contains 17 residues. CDR1 is SGHRS and CDR2 is YFSETQ in the germline V gene. V dropped 2 bases and J dropped 0 bases, with 14 bases sitting between them. CDR3 nucleotides: TGCGCCAGCAGCTTTTCTTTAATGACCGCGAACACCGGGGAGCTGTTTTTT. Amino acids: CASSFSLMTANTGELFF. Looking up the rest from reference TRBV5-1 and TRBJ2-2 gives the full variable domain: KAGVTQTPRYLIKTRGQQVTLSCSPISGHRSVSWYQQTPGQGLQFLFEYFSETQRNKGNFPGRFSGRQFSNSRSEMNVSTLELGDSALYLCASSFSLMTANTGELFFGEGSRLTVL.

This sequence joins TRBV5-1 and TRBJ2-1; 10 nucleotides align to TRBD1. Germline loops: CDR1 SGHRS, CDR2 YFSETQ. This CDR3 contains 17 residues. V lost 2 bases, J lost 4 bases, and 9 bases stayed unmatched. The CDR3 DNA follows: TGCGCCAGCAGCTTTGCGGGACAGGGGACCATTTACAATGAGCAGTTCTTC. Amino acid sequence: CASSFAGQGTIYNEQFF.

This clonotype has a handful of counts. The rearrangement links TRBV6-4 to TRBJ2-3; tentative D call: TRBD2 (5 bases). V was clipped by 4 bases and J by 3 bases, with 11 bases between them. The germline CDR1 and CDR2 sequences are MRHNA and SNTAGT. The CDR3 sequence is 14 residues long. The CDR3 nucleotides read TGTGCCAGCAGTGCCGGGGTAGCGACAGATACGCAGTATTTT. Translation: CASSAGVATDTQYF.

This chain connects TRBV7-9 to TRBJ2-1; 8 bases align to TRBD2. The CDR3 loop spans 13 amino acids. V trimming: 7 bases; J trimming: 9 bases; junction bases outside the gene matches: 8. CDR1 and CDR2 from the germline V gene are SEHNR and FQNEAQ (reference sequence). The CDR3 DNA sequence: TGTGCCAGCACCCCCCCAGCGGGAGTTGAGCAGTTCTTC. It yields the protein CASTPPAGVEQFF.